This TCR beta chain was profiled in a study of identical twins. The study, taken as a whole, reports: One should note that invariant MAIT and iNKT cells could partly confound zero-insertion analyses. The study reached conclusions through statistical analysis that was cross-sectional, not following the same donors.

In its sample, this clonotype was seen a few times. The antigen is unknown. TCRdb reanalysed the 5' RACE reads using MiXCR and keeps one entry per CDR3 protein. Counted here are roughly 690,000 distinct CDR3 sequences, approximately 21% occurring once; the ten biggest clones make up roughly 4%. These same records also appear under a second study, on T cells expressing NK-cell markers.

The clonotype originates from a woman aged 18-35 years in good health. Sequenced: PBMCs.

The CDR3: CASSTGVLDTQYF. The CDR3 DNA sequence: TGCGCCAGCAGTACAGGGGTCCTGGATACGCAGTATTTT. The chain links TRBV10-1 to TRBJ2-3; 7 nucleotides align to TRBD1. The V gene's germline CDR1 is WNHNN and CDR2 SYGVQD (reference sequence). V shed 5 bases and J 6 bases; nucleotides not matched to a gene: 5. The CDR3 runs 13 residues.